Below are 14 T cell receptor beta chains sequenced from a single sample in a study of blood T cell repertoires in COVID-19. The assay was immunoSEQ multiplex PCR, and TCRdb's table has in-frame clones only and misses some. The sample has approximately 89,000 clones; around 92% are singletons. Input material: peripheral blood. These receptors were taken from an older woman with active COVID-19.

V usage is TRBV28 and J usage is TRBJ2-2; maybe TRBD2 (6 bases). The CDR3 is 14 amino acids. The germline CDR1 and CDR2 sequences are MDHEN and SYDVKM. Trimming removed 5 bases at V and 4 bases at J, with 11 bases between. CDR3 amino acids: CASSHREPTGELFF. The CDR3 nucleotides read TGTGCCAGCAGTCACCGGGAGCCCACCGGGGAGCTGTTTTTT.

The chain has TRBV6-1 and TRBJ1-5; D gene uncertain. The CDR3 has 15 amino acids. V dropped 1 base and J dropped 2 bases, with 9 bases sitting between them. Germline-derived CDR1 and CDR2 are MNHNS and SASEGT. In DNA form, the CDR3 reads TGTGCCAGCAGTGAAGTTGACAACGGCAATCAGCCCCAGCATTTT. This translates into CASSEVDNGNQPQHF.

The chain joins TRBV13 to TRBJ2-3; 9 positions match TRBD2. The junction had 4 bases not matched to a gene; V was cut back by 3 bases and J by 0 bases. CDR3 length: 16 amino acids. Germline-derived CDR1 and CDR2 are PRHDT and FYEKMQ (reference sequence). The CDR3 spells CASSFSGGKSTDTQYF. Here the CDR3 DNA reads TGTGCCAGCAGCTTCAGCGGGGGGAAGAGCACAGATACGCAGTATTTT.

The chain employs TRBV5-1 and TRBJ1-1; TRBD1 aligns across 7 bases. V was pared by 4 bases and J by 1 base, with 4 bases of the junction left unmatched. Germline CDR1 SGHRS, CDR2 YFSETQ. This CDR3 has 14 residues. CDR3 sequence reads: CASSGGQTNTEAFF. Written as DNA, the CDR3 is TGCGCCAGCAGCGGGGGACAGACGAACACTGAAGCTTTCTTT.

The chain carries TRBV19 and TRBJ2-1; 10 nucleotides match TRBD2. Trimming took 1 base from V and 2 from J; bases not matched to a gene: 8. Looked up from germline, CDR1 is LNHDA and CDR2 is SQIVND (reference sequence). The CDR3 sequence is 18 residues long. This CDR3 reads CASSIVFSSGSTYNEQFF. In DNA, the CDR3 is TGTGCCAGTAGTATAGTTTTCTCTAGCGGGAGCACCTACAATGAGCAGTTCTTC.

This clone was counted once. The rearrangement uses TRBV28 and TRBJ1-6; D is undetermined. Trimming removed 2 bases at V and 17 bases at J, with 19 bases between. The CDR3 totals 14 residues. The germline V gene has CDR1 MDHEN and CDR2 SYDVKM. Here the CDR3 DNA reads TGTGCCAGCAGTTTAGAAGCGTTGCCATTAGGTTTCCACTTT. Protein: CASSLEALPLGFHF.

The chain recombines TRBV5-1 with TRBJ2-1; perhaps TRBD1 as D (6 bases). CDR3 size: 15 residues. V lost 9 bases and J 6 bases, leaving 22 bases between the germline ends. Germline-derived CDR1 and CDR2 are SGHRS and YFSETQ. DNA of the CDR3: TGCGCCACCGCACCTACAGGGATTGGGGGCAATGAGCAGTTCTTC. This gives the protein CATAPTGIGGNEQFF.

This clone was observed once. The chain carries TRBV6-6 and TRBJ2-1, with TRBD2 as a possible D gene (5 bases). V was shortened by 6 bases and J by 7 bases, with 10 bases between the two germline ends. The CDR3 consists of 12 residues. Germline CDR1 is MNHNY and CDR2 is SVGAGI (reference sequence). The chain's CDR3 is CASSPPGNEQFF. In DNA form, the CDR3 reads TGTGCCAGCAGCCCCCCGGGGAATGAGCAGTTCTTC.

The table lists this clone with a few counts. J is TRBJ2-7 and V is TRBV3-1 (or the pseudogene TRBV3-2); 15 bases match TRBD2. Germline lookup yields CDR1 LGHDT and CDR2 YNNKEL (reference sequence). Germline trimming cut 4 bases from V and 2 bases from J; bases unmatched to any gene: 12. The CDR3 has 19 amino acids. DNA for the CDR3: TGTGCCAGCAGCCCCTCGACGGGACTAGCGGGAGGTAACCCCTACGAGCAGTACTTC. It specifies CASSPSTGLAGGNPYEQYF.

This sequence joins TRBV6-2 or TRBV6-3 and TRBJ1-2, with 7 nucleotides matching TRBD1. Germline CDR1 MNHEY, CDR2 SVGEGT. V gave up 5 bases and J gave up 2 bases; unmatched junction bases: 11. The CDR3 loop spans 16 amino acids. The DNA for the CDR3 is TGTGCCAGCAGTACAAATCCGGGACAGCCAAACTATGGCTACACCTTC. It is translated as CASSTNPGQPNYGYTF.

The gene calls are TRBV10-3 and TRBJ1-3; D gene ambiguous. V was shortened by 6 bases and J by 0 bases, with 12 bases between the two germline ends. The germline CDR1 and CDR2 sequences are ENHRY and SYGVKD. CDR3 length equals 15 residues. CDR3 protein: CAISPSGLSGNTIYF. The CDR3 DNA is TGTGCCATCAGCCCAAGTGGCCTCTCTGGAAACACCATATATTTT.

This chain joins TRBV9 and TRBJ2-5, with a weak D call TRBD2 (6 bases). Between the trimmed V and J ends, which lost 4 bases and 7 bases, there was a span of 14 bases. This CDR3 region has 13 residues. The germline V gene has CDR1 SGDLS and CDR2 YYNGEE. The CDR3 DNA follows: TGTGCCAGCAGCCCGGGAGCTACGGGGACCCAGTACTTC. Translation gives CASSPGATGTQYF.

This clone has just a few counts. The J gene is TRBJ1-1, the V gene TRBV18; tentative D call: TRBD1 (6 bases). Trimming left V 2 bases short and J 0 bases short, with 19 bases between. Germline lookup yields CDR1 KGHSH and CDR2 LQKENI. The CDR3 extends over 18 amino acids. This CDR3 reads CASSPSVQGQRLNTEAFF. The CDR3 nucleotides are TGTGCCAGCTCACCATCAGTTCAAGGACAGCGATTGAACACTGAAGCTTTCTTT.

The rearrangement joins TRBV19 to TRBJ2-3, with 10 bases that match TRBD2. CDR1 and CDR2 from the germline V gene are LNHDA and SQIVND (reference sequence). This CDR3 contains 19 residues. Losses at the gene ends were 0 bases for V and 2 bases for J; bases not matched to a gene: 11. The DNA of the CDR3 is TGTGCCAGTAGTATAGATTCAGCTAGCGGGGGCCCGCTCACAGATACGCAGTATTTT. Residues: CASSIDSASGGPLTDTQYF.